Reported below is one TCR beta chain. In the original analysis: Amplification from reference gene primers served as the basis for estimated nucleated cell counts. This table comes from immunoSEQ multiplex PCR, and its TCRdb copy is limited to in-frame clones, with some not included. From that table come the V and J calls and clone size; the DNA was used to work out D and trimming. In the table there are 150,000 or so clones, 80% to 85% of which are singletons. The entry originates in a study of blood T cell repertoires in COVID-19. Study as a whole: COVID-19 samples from acute and convalescent phases originated in the United States, Italy and Spain. PBMCs, B-cell-depleted T cells, or T cells provided the cDNA or gDNA that made up the material.

V was shortened by 3 bases and J by 8 bases, with 22 bases between the two germline ends. Germline V CDR1 and CDR2: KGHSH, LQKENI. The CDR3 sequence is 17 residues long. The rearrangement joins TRBV18 to TRBJ1-4, with TRBD1 as a possible D gene (5 bases). This sequence originates from a woman aged 55-70 years with acute or convalescent COVID-19. Sequenced input: peripheral blood. CDR3 DNA sequence: TGTGCCAGCTCACCGAGACAGCGGAACCTGCGGGGGGAAAAACTGTTTTTT. Translating gives CASSPRQRNLRGEKLFF. The full variable domain, rest sourced from reference TRBV18 and TRBJ1-4, is NAGVMQNPRHLVRRRGQEARLRCSPMKGHSHVYWYRQLPEEGLKFMVYLQKENIIDESGMPKERFSAEFPKEGPSILRIQQVVRGDSAAYFCASSPRQRNLRGEKLFFGSGTQLSVL.